The 15 T cell receptor beta chains below were found in one sample sequenced in a study of blood T cell repertoires in COVID-19. Profiled with immunoSEQ multiplex PCR; TCRdb holds only in-frame clones, not every one. This repertoire shows some 270,000 clones, 75% to 95% found once; its top ten account for roughly 2.8%. The specimen sequenced was PBMCs or T cells enriched from blood (not recorded which). The receptors stem from a middle-aged man who had been exposed to COVID-19.

The chain recombines TRBV28 with TRBJ1-3; 7 bases are a match to TRBD1. The CDR3 consists of 14 residues. CDR1 and CDR2 from the germline V gene are MDHEN and SYDVKM. J was trimmed by 7 bases and V by 5 bases; bases with no gene match: 8. CDR3 amino acids: CASSPTTGSNTIYF. The CDR3 DNA sequence: TGTGCCAGCAGTCCGACGACAGGGAGCAACACCATATATTTT. The entire variable domain, with the rest obtained from reference TRBV28 and TRBJ1-3, is as follows: DVKVTQSSRYLVKRTGEKVFLECVQDMDHENMFWYRQDPGLGLRLIYFSYDVKMKEKGDIPEGYSVSREKKERFSLILESASTNQTSMYLCASSPTTGSNTIYFGEGSWLTVV.

The chain couples TRBV7-8 to TRBJ1-2; 7 bases map to TRBD1. With 5 bases clipped from V and 2 bases from J, the junction kept 5 bases outside the gene matches. From germline, CDR1 is SGHVS and CDR2 FQNEAQ. The CDR3 length is 14 residues. In nucleotides, the CDR3 is TGTGCCAGCAGCCAGACAGGGCAGAACTATGGCTACACCTTC. Residues: CASSQTGQNYGYTF.

The V call is TRBV9, the J call TRBJ2-5; perhaps TRBD2 as D (5 bases). The V end was cut by 3 bases, the J end by 7 bases, with 13 bases between. The V gene's germline CDR1 is SGDLS and CDR2 YYNGEE. This CDR3 is 13 amino acids long. CDR3: CASSDGDLGTQYF. CDR3 DNA sequence: TGTGCCAGCAGCGACGGGGATTTGGGGACCCAGTACTTC.

This clone has just a few counts. The chain joins TRBV10-1 to TRBJ2-7; 7 bases align to TRBD1. This CDR3 has 14 residues. V lost 1 base to trimming and J lost 5 bases; unmatched junction nucleotides: 5. CDR1 is WNHNN, CDR2 SYGVQD, per germline (reference sequence). The DNA for the CDR3 is TGCGCCAGCAGTGAGTACAGGGGTGTCGACGAGCAGTACTTC. Translating it yields CASSEYRGVDEQYF.

This clone was detected once. The gene calls are TRBV3-1 (or the pseudogene TRBV3-2) and TRBJ2-1; TRBD2 matches at 13 bases. Germline V CDR1 and CDR2: LGHDT, YNNKEL (reference sequence). The CDR3 is 17 residues long. V gave up 0 bases and J gave up 9 bases; unmatched junction bases: 8. CDR3 sequence (DNA): TGTGCCAGCAGCCAAGATAACGGACTAGCGGGAGTGGGTGAGCAGTTCTTC. It translates to CASSQDNGLAGVGEQFF.

The rearrangement links TRBV10-3 to TRBJ2-3; a weak D match, TRBD2 (5 bases). The V end was cut by 3 bases, the J end by 5 bases, with 6 bases between. The CDR3 loop spans 12 amino acids. Germline V gene sequence: CDR1 ENHRY, CDR2 SYGVKD. The CDR3 sequence is CAISEAEDTQYF. The DNA for the CDR3 is TGTGCCATCAGTGAAGCGGAAGATACGCAGTATTTT.

This chain links TRBV30 with TRBJ2-7; 7 bases map to TRBD1. Germline V CDR1 and CDR2: GTSNPN, SVGIG (reference sequence). The CDR3 is made up of 12 amino acids. V was clipped by 4 bases and J by 4 bases; unmatched bases: 4. The CDR3 loop reads CAWIEQGYEQYF. In DNA, the CDR3 is TGTGCCTGGATTGAACAGGGGTACGAGCAGTACTTC.

V is TRBV9 and J is TRBJ2-5; possible D gene TRBD2, 6 bases. The CDR3 spans 16 residues. CDR1 is SGDLS, CDR2 YYNGEE, per germline. V was clipped by 4 bases and J by 2 bases, with 18 bases between them. CDR3 nucleotides: TGTGCCAGCAGCCCCGGGGGAGGAAACTTTCAAGAGACCCAGTACTTC. Its protein is CASSPGGGNFQETQYF.

The chain couples TRBV28 to TRBJ2-2, with TRBD1 matching 7 bases. The CDR3 is 16 amino acids. The V segment lost 5 bases and the J segment 2 bases; nucleotides outside the gene matches: 8. Per the germline V gene, CDR1 is MDHEN and CDR2 is SYDVKM. The CDR3 is CASSTGWDRNTGELFF. The CDR3 DNA reads TGTGCCAGCAGTACCGGTTGGGACAGAAACACCGGGGAGCTGTTTTTT.

The chain uses TRBV18 and TRBJ2-7; the D is unclear. CDR3 length: 13 residues. CDR1 and CDR2 (germline): KGHSH, LQKENI. Trimming took 2 bases from V and 4 from J, leaving 9 bases between them. DNA of the CDR3: TGTGCCAGCTCACCAGACAATTTTTACGAGCAGTACTTC. Encoded protein: CASSPDNFYEQYF.

The rearrangement joins TRBV11-2 to TRBJ2-5, with D possibly being TRBD1 (5 bases). In germline, CDR1 is SGHAT, CDR2 FQNNGV. The V end lost 5 bases, the J end lost 4 bases, and 14 bases lay between the germline ends. This CDR3 comprises 14 residues. The CDR3 bases are TGTGCCAGCAGCCCCAGCCCAGGGTTAGAGACCCAGTACTTC. Amino acids: CASSPSPGLETQYF.

The V gene is TRBV29-1, the J gene TRBJ2-3, with 10 bases aligning to TRBD2. The length of the CDR3 is 14 residues. Germline trimming cut 6 bases from V and 5 bases from J; bases unmatched to any gene: 8. CDR1 is SQVTM, CDR2 ANQGSEA, per germline. This CDR3 is CSVGPTSGLDTQYF. In DNA form, the CDR3 reads TGCAGCGTCGGGCCGACTAGCGGGTTAGATACGCAGTATTTT.

The chain carries TRBV9 and TRBJ1-1; a weak D match, TRBD1 (6 bases). V was clipped by 3 bases and J by 5 bases, with 20 bases between them. Germline V gene lookup returns CDR1 SGDLS and CDR2 YYNGEE. The length of the CDR3 is 16 residues. CDR3 residues: CASSAKETGRLTEAFF. The DNA of the CDR3 is TGTGCCAGCAGCGCGAAGGAAACAGGGAGATTGACTGAAGCTTTCTTT.

The chain links TRBV7-9 to TRBJ1-1, with 8 nucleotides matching TRBD1. Germline CDR1 SEHNR, CDR2 FQNEAQ (reference sequence). The CDR3 totals 15 residues. V lost 5 bases, J lost 1 base, and 6 bases stayed unmatched. The CDR3 loop reads CASSPPRGQNTEAFF. CDR3 bases: TGTGCCAGCAGCCCACCCAGGGGGCAGAACACTGAAGCTTTCTTT.

The V call is TRBV4-1, the J call TRBJ2-3; 14 bases match TRBD2. V was clipped by 1 base and J by 4 bases; unmatched bases: 7. In germline, CDR1 is MGHRA, CDR2 YSYEKL. The CDR3 has 18 residues. CDR3: CASSQAPTGLAGADTQYF. CDR3 DNA: TGCGCCAGCAGCCAAGCCCCAACGGGACTAGCGGGAGCAGATACGCAGTATTTT.